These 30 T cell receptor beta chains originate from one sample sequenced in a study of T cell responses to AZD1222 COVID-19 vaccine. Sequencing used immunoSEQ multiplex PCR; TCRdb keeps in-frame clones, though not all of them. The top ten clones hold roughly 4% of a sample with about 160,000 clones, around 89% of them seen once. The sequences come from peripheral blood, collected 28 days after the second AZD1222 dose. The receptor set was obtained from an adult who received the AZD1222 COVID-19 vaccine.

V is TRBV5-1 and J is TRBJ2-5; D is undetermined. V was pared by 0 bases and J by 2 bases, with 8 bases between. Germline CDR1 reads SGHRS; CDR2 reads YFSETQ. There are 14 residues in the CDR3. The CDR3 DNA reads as TGCGCCAGCAGCTTGGCTGGGCAGCAAGAGACCCAGTACTTC. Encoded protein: CASSLAGQQETQYF.

Here the CDR3 reads CASRGRGRTEAFF. The CDR3 coding sequence is TGTGCCAGTAGGGGTAGGGGGCGTACTGAAGCTTTCTTT. J is TRBJ1-1 and V is TRBV19; 7 bases align to TRBD1. Germline V gene sequence: CDR1 LNHDA, CDR2 SQIVND (reference sequence). V shed 6 bases, J shed 5 bases, and the junction held 6 bases outside the gene matches. The CDR3 sequence is 13 residues long.

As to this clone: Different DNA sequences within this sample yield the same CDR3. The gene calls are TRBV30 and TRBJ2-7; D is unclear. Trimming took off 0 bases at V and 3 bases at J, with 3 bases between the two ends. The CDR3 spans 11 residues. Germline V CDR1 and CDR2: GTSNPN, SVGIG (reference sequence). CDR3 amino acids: CAWSVGYEQYF. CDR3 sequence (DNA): TGTGCCTGGAGTGTAGGCTACGAGCAGTACTTC.

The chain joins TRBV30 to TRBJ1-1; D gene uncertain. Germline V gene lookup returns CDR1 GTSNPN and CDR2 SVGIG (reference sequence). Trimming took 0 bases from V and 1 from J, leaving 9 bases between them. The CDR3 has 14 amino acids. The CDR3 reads CAWSVYTGNTEAFF. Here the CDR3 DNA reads TGTGCCTGGAGTGTATATACGGGGAACACTGAAGCTTTCTTT. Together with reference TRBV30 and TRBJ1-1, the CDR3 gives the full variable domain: SQTIHQWPATLVQPVGSPLSLECTVEGTSNPNLYWYRQAAGRGLQLLFYSVGIGQISSEVPQNLSASRPQDRQFILSSKKLLLSDSGFYLCAWSVYTGNTEAFFGQGTRLTVV.

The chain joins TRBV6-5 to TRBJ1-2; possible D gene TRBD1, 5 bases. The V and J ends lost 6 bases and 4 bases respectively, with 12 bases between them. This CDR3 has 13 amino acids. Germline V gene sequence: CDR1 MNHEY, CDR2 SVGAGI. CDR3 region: CASRGRGIYGYTF. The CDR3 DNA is TGTGCCAGCAGAGGGAGGGGAATCTATGGCTACACCTTC.

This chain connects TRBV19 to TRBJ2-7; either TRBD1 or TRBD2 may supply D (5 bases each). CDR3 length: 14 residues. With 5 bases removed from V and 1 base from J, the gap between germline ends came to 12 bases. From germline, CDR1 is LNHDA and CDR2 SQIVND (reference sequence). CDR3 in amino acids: CASSYGDGSYEQYF. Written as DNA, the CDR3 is TGTGCCAGTAGTTACGGGGACGGATCCTACGAGCAGTACTTC.

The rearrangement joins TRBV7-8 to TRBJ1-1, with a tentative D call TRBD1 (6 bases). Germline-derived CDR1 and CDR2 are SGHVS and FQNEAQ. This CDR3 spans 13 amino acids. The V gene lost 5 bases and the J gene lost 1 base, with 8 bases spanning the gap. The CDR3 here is CASSRGGNTEAFF. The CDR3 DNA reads TGTGCCAGCAGCAGGGGGGGGAACACTGAAGCTTTCTTT.

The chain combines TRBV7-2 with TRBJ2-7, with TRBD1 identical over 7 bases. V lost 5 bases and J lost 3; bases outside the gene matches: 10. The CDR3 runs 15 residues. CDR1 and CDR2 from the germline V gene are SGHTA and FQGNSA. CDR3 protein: CASSTRAGTVYEQYF. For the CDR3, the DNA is TGTGCCAGCAGCACGAGGGCCGGGACAGTCTACGAGCAGTACTTC.

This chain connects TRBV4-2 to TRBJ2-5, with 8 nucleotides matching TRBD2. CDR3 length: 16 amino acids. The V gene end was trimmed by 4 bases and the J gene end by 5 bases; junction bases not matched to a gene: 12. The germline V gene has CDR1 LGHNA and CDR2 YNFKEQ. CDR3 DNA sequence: TGTGCCAGCAGCCTTAATGCCGACGGGGGGGAGGAGACCCAGTACTTC. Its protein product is CASSLNADGGEETQYF.

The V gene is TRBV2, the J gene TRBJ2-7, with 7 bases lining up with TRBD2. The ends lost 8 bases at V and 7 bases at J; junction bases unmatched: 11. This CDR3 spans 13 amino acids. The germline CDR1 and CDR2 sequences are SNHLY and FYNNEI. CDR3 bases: TGTGCCAGCGCCCGGGACCAGGGAGGGGAGCAGTACTTC. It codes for CASARDQGGEQYF. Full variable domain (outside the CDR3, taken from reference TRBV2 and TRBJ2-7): EPEVTQTPSHQVTQMGQEVILRCVPISNHLYFYWYRQILGQKVEFLVSFYNNEISEKSEIFDDQFSVERPDGSNFTLKIRSTKLEDSAMYFCASARDQGGEQYFGPGTRLTVT.

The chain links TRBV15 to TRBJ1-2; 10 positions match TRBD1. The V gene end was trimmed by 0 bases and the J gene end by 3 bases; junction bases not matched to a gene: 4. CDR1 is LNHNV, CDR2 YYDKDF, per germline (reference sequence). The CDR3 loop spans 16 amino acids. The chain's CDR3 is CATSRDQTGGDYGYTF. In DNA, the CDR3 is TGTGCCACCAGCAGAGATCAGACAGGGGGCGACTATGGCTACACCTTC.

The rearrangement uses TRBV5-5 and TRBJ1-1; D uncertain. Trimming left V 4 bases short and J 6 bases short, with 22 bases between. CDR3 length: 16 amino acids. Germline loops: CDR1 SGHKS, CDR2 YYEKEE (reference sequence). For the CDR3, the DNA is TGTGCCAGCAGCCTCGACCCCCACTCCCGAATCGCTGAAGCTTTCTTT. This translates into CASSLDPHSRIAEAFF.

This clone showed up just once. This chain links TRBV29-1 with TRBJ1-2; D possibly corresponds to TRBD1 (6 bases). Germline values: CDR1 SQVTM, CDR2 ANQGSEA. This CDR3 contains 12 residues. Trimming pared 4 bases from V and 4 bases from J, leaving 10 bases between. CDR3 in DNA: TGCAGCGTTGTCAGGACAGCCTATGGCTACACCTTC. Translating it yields CSVVRTAYGYTF. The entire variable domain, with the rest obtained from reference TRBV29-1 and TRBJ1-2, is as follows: SAVISQKPSRDICQRGTSLTIQCQVDSQVTMMFWYRQQPGQSLTLIATANQGSEATYESGFVIDKFPISRPNLTFSTLTVSNMSPEDSSIYLCSVVRTAYGYTFGSGTRLTVV.

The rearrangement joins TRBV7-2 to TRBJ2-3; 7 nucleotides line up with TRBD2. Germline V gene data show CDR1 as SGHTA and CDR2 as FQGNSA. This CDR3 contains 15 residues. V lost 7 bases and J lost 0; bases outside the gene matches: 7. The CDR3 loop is CASIPRAGSTDTQYF. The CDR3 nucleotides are TGTGCCAGCATTCCTCGAGCGGGGAGCACAGATACGCAGTATTTT. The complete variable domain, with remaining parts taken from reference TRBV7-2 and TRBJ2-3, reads GAGVSQSPSNKVTEKGKDVELRCDPISGHTALYWYRQSLGQGLEFLIYFQGNSAPDKSGLPSDRFSAERTGGSVSTLTIQRTQQEDSAVYLCASIPRAGSTDTQYFGPGTRLTVL.

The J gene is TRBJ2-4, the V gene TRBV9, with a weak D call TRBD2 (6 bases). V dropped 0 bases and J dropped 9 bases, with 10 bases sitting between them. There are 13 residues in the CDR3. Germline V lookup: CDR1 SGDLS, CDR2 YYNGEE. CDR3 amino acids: CASSVEPGGIQYF. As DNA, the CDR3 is TGTGCCAGCAGCGTAGAACCCGGGGGCATTCAGTACTTC.

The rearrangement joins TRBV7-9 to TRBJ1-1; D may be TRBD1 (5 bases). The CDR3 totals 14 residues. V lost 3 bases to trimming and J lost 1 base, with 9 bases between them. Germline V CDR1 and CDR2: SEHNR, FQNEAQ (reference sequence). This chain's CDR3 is CASSFEGKNTEAFF. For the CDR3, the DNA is TGTGCCAGCAGCTTTGAGGGGAAGAACACTGAAGCTTTCTTT. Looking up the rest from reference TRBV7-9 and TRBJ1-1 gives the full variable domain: DTGVSQNPRHKITKRGQNVTFRCDPISEHNRLYWYRQTLGQGPEFLTYFQNEAQLEKSRLLSDRFSAERPKGSFSTLEIQRTEQGDSAMYLCASSFEGKNTEAFFGQGTRLTVV.

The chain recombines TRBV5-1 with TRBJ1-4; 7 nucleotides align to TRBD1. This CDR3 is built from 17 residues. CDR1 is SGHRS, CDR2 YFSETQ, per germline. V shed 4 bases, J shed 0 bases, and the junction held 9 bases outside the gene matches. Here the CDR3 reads CASSVSWDSSTNEKLFF. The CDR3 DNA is TGCGCCAGCAGCGTTTCCTGGGACAGCTCAACTAATGAAAAACTGTTTTTT.

The CDR3 DNA is TGTGCCAGCAGTGAAGGGGGAATTCGGGACGAGCAGTACTTC. Encoded protein: CASSEGGIRDEQYF. The chain joins TRBV6-1 to TRBJ2-7; no definite D call. The V end was cut by 1 base, the J end by 5 bases, with 12 bases between. This CDR3 region has 14 residues. CDR1 is MNHNS, CDR2 SASEGT, per germline.

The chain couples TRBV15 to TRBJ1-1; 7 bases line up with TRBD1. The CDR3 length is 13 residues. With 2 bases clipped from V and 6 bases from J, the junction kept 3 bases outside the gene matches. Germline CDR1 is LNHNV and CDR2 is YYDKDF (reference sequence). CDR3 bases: TGTGCCACCAGCAGACGGGACAGCCCTGAAGCTTTCTTT. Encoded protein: CATSRRDSPEAFF.

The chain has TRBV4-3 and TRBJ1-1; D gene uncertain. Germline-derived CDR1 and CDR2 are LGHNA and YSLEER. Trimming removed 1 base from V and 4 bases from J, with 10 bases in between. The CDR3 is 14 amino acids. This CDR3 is CASSQALGTTEAFF. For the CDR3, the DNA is TGCGCCAGCAGCCAAGCATTGGGTACCACTGAAGCTTTCTTT.

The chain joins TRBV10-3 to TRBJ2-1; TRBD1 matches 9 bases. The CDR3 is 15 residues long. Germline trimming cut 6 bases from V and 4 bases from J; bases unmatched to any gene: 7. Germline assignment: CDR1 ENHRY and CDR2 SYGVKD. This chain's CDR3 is CAIRGDRAGYNEQFF. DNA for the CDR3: TGTGCCATCAGGGGGGACAGGGCAGGATACAATGAGCAGTTCTTC.

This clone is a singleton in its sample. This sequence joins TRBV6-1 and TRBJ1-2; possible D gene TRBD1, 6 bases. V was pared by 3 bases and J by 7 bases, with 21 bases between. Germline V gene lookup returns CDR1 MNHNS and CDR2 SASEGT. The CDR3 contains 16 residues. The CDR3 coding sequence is TGTGCCAGCAGTGAGGTCCAGGGGCGACTTGGGGGTGGCTACACCTTC. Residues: CASSEVQGRLGGGYTF.

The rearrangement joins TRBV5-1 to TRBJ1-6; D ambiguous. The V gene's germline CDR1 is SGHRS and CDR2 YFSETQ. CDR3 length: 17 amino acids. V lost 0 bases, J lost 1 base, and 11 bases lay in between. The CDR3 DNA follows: TGCGCCAGCAGCTTGGATTGGGAGCGATCCTATAATTCACCCCTCCACTTT. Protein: CASSLDWERSYNSPLHF.

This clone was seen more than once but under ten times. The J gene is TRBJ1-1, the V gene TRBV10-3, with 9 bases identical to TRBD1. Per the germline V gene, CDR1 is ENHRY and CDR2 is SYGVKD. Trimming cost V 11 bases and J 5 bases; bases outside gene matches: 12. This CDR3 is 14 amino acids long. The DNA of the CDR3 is TGTGCCGTGAGATCCGGGACAGGGTCAACTGAAGCTTTCTTT. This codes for CAVRSGTGSTEAFF.

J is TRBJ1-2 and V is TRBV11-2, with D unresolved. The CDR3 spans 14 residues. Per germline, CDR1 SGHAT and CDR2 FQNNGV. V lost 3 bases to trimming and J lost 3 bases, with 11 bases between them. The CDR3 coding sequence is TGTGCCAGCAGCTTGGGCACGCGGGACTATGGCTACACCTTC. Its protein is CASSLGTRDYGYTF.

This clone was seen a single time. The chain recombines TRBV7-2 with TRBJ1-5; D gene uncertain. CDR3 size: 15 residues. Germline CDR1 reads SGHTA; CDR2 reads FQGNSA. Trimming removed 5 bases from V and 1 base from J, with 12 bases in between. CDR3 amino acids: CASSLSVESNQPQHF. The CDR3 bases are TGTGCCAGCAGCCTATCCGTGGAGAGCAATCAGCCCCAGCATTTT. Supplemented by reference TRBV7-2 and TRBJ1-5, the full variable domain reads GAGVSQSPSNKVTEKGKDVELRCDPISGHTALYWYRQSLGQGLEFLIYFQGNSAPDKSGLPSDRFSAERTGGSVSTLTIQRTQQEDSAVYLCASSLSVESNQPQHFGDGTRLSIL.

The DNA of the CDR3 is TGTGCCAGCAGCTTAAACCCTAGCGGCACAGATACGCAGTATTTT. It encodes CASSLNPSGTDTQYF. This chain uses TRBV7-2 with TRBJ2-3; D may be TRBD2 (6 bases). The CDR3 length is 15 residues. In germline, CDR1 is SGHTA, CDR2 FQGNSA. Trimming took 2 bases from V and 1 from J, leaving 10 bases between them. The full variable domain, with the rest looked up from reference TRBV7-2 and TRBJ2-3, is GAGVSQSPSNKVTEKGKDVELRCDPISGHTALYWYRQSLGQGLEFLIYFQGNSAPDKSGLPSDRFSAERTGGSVSTLTIQRTQQEDSAVYLCASSLNPSGTDTQYFGPGTRLTVL.

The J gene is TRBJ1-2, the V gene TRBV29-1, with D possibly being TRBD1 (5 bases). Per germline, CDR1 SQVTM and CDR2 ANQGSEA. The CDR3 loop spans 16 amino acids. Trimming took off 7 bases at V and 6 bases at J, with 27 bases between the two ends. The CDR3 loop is CSARERSGLGAHGYTF. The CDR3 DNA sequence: TGCAGCGCCAGAGAGAGATCAGGGCTAGGGGCCCATGGCTACACCTTC. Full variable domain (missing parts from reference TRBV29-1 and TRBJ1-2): SAVISQKPSRDICQRGTSLTIQCQVDSQVTMMFWYRQQPGQSLTLIATANQGSEATYESGFVIDKFPISRPNLTFSTLTVSNMSPEDSSIYLCSARERSGLGAHGYTFGSGTRLTVV.

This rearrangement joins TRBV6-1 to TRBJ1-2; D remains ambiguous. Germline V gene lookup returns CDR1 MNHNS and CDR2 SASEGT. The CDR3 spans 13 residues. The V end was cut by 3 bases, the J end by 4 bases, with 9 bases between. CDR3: CASSDPKGYGYTF. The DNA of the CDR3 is TGTGCCAGCAGTGACCCCAAGGGCTATGGCTACACCTTC.

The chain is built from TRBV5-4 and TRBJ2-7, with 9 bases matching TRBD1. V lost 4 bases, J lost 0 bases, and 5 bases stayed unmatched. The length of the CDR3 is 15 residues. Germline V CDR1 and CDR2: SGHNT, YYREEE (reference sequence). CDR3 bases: TGTGCCAGCAGCCTCGGACAGGGGAGCTCCTACGAGCAGTACTTC. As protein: CASSLGQGSSYEQYF. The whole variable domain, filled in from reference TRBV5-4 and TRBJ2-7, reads ETGVTQSPTHLIKTRGQQVTLRCSSQSGHNTVSWYQQALGQGPQFIFQYYREEENGRGNFPPRFSGLQFPNYSSELNVNALELDDSALYLCASSLGQGSSYEQYFGPGTRLTVT.